These 10 T cell receptor beta chains came from one sample sequenced in a study of blood T cell repertoires in COVID-19 (dated by TCRdb to 2018 to 2021). Library creation used the immunoSEQ multiplex PCR assay. The immuneACCESS repertoire file appears here via TCRdb, limited to in-frame rearrangements. These files lack a portion of the clones; in checked studies, under half of the deficit traces to unresolved V genes, and the cause of the others is not known. This sample is represented by 95,000 to 150,000 clones; 60% to 85% of them were singletons. The biggest ten clones account for roughly 0.86% of the sample. Source material: peripheral blood. The receptors come from a human donor with acute or convalescent COVID-19. The donor label of this sample is uncertain.

The DNA of the CDR3 is TGTGCCAGCAGCCCTAACAGGGGGCGGAACACCGGGGAGCTGTTTTTT. Its protein is CASSPNRGRNTGELFF. The rearrangement joins TRBV6-6 to TRBJ2-2, with 9 bases aligning to TRBD1. CDR1 and CDR2 (germline): MNHNY, SVGAGI (reference sequence). CDR3 length equals 16 residues. With 6 bases clipped from V and 1 base from J, the junction kept 6 bases outside the gene matches.

The chain uses TRBV7-3 and TRBJ2-1; 9 nucleotides align to TRBD2. V shed 5 bases, J shed 9 bases, and the junction held 8 bases outside the gene matches. Germline V lookup: CDR1 SGHTA, CDR2 FQGTGA. CDR3 length equals 14 residues. The CDR3 loop reads CASSTGLAPAEQFF. CDR3 bases: TGTGCCAGCAGCACGGGACTAGCCCCGGCTGAGCAGTTCTTC.

This clone turned up a few times. The V and J genes are TRBV7-2 and TRBJ2-7; TRBD2 is a possible D gene (6 bases). The CDR3 extends over 13 amino acids. V was trimmed by 6 bases and J by 0 bases, leaving 9 bases between them. Germline loops: CDR1 SGHTA, CDR2 FQGNSA. The CDR3 protein is CASRFGGSYEQYF. The CDR3 DNA sequence: TGTGCCAGCAGGTTCGGGGGCTCCTACGAGCAGTACTTC.

The chain has TRBV19 and TRBJ1-6, with D perhaps matching TRBD1 (5 bases). Deletions cut 7 bases from V and 0 bases from J, with 10 bases between. Germline CDR1 is LNHDA and CDR2 is SQIVND (reference sequence). The CDR3 has 15 residues. The CDR3 here is CASTRQSSYNSPLHF. The CDR3 coding sequence is TGTGCCAGTACTAGACAGAGCTCCTATAATTCACCCCTCCACTTT.

This sequence joins TRBV27 and TRBJ2-2; possibly TRBD1 for D (5 bases). CDR1 and CDR2 (germline): MNHEY, SMNVEV (reference sequence). CDR3 size: 18 residues. V lost 6 bases and J 1 base, leaving 21 bases between the germline ends. The CDR3 region is CASSRFPPTQGNTGELFF. The CDR3 DNA follows: TGTGCCAGCAGCCGGTTCCCCCCCACCCAGGGGAACACCGGGGAGCTGTTTTTT.

In its sample, this clone was seen a few times. The chain combines TRBV4-1 with TRBJ2-7, with D possibly matching TRBD2 (6 bases). Germline values: CDR1 MGHRA, CDR2 YSYEKL. V lost 7 bases, J lost 0 bases, and 16 bases lay in between. CDR3 length equals 15 residues. In DNA form, the CDR3 reads TGCGCCAGCAACCGAATGGCGGGGTCCTCCTACGAGCAGTACTTC. Protein product: CASNRMAGSSYEQYF.

This chain uses TRBV28 with TRBJ2-1; D unclear. The CDR3 runs to 12 residues. The V and J ends lost 8 bases and 4 bases respectively, with 9 bases between them. CDR1 is MDHEN, CDR2 SYDVKM, per germline. As DNA, the CDR3 is TGTGCCAGCGGCAGTACGTACAATGAGCAGTTCTTC. This sequence encodes CASGSTYNEQFF.

The CDR3 is CASTPDSYSNQPQHF. The CDR3 DNA reads TGTGCCAGCACCCCAGACAGCTATAGCAATCAGCCCCAGCATTTT. V gene TRBV6-6 combines with J gene TRBJ1-5; possibly TRBD1 for D (5 bases). This CDR3 has 15 residues. Trimming left V 7 bases short and J 0 bases short, with 13 bases between. CDR1 and CDR2 (germline): MNHNY, SVGAGI (reference sequence).

This chain uses TRBV6-1 with TRBJ2-7, with a tentative D call TRBD2 (6 bases). The CDR3 is made up of 15 amino acids. With 0 bases removed from V and 7 bases from J, the gap between germline ends came to 16 bases. CDR1 is MNHNS, CDR2 SASEGT, per germline. CDR3 coding DNA: TGTGCCAGCAGTGAAGCGGGATATGGGGCGGGGGAGCAGTACTTC. This sequence encodes CASSEAGYGAGEQYF.

This clone has a single count. The V gene is TRBV5-1, the J gene TRBJ2-1, with 8 bases lining up with TRBD2. V was clipped by 0 bases and J by 0 bases; unmatched bases: 5. Germline-derived CDR1 and CDR2 are SGHRS and YFSETQ. The CDR3 loop spans 17 amino acids. CDR3 sequence: CASSLVAGGLSYNEQFF. The CDR3 DNA reads TGCGCCAGCAGCTTGGTGGCGGGGGGCCTCTCCTACAATGAGCAGTTCTTC.